The rows below give T cell receptor beta chains drawn from one sample of a study of blood T cell repertoires in COVID-19. The protocol was immunoSEQ multiplex PCR, while the TCRdb copy is restricted to in-frame clones and leaves out a portion. The sample includes roughly 140,000 clones, 60% to 85% of them seen just once. The sequenced sample consisted of peripheral blood. These receptors came from a man in his fifties with active or convalescent COVID-19. Each CDR3 is given without its conserved first and last residue. Fields, in order: J gene, CDR3 length, V gene, D gene, CDR3 protein. D genes are given only for firm matches.

j_gene: TRBJ2-7; len: 13; v_gene: TRBV7-9; d_gene: NA; CDR3aa: ASSPRDSLTYEQY
j_gene: TRBJ2-7; len: 11; v_gene: TRBV9; d_gene: NA; CDR3aa: ASSGGGTHEQY
j_gene: TRBJ2-1; len: 14; v_gene: TRBV10-3; d_gene: NA; CDR3aa: AISESSSGSYNEQF
j_gene: TRBJ2-5; len: 16; v_gene: TRBV21-1; d_gene: NA; CDR3aa: ASSKAPTGGGVGETQY
j_gene: TRBJ1-2; len: 13; v_gene: TRBV9; d_gene: NA; CDR3aa: ASSSIPTYNYGYT
j_gene: TRBJ2-6; len: 17; v_gene: TRBV24-1; d_gene: NA; CDR3aa: ATSDYRGRPYSGANVLT
j_gene: TRBJ1-2; len: 11; v_gene: TRBV7-2; d_gene: NA; CDR3aa: ASSRPRQLGYT
j_gene: TRBJ2-1; len: 15; v_gene: TRBV3-1/TRBV3-2; d_gene: NA; CDR3aa: ASSQGGGLAVNNEQF
j_gene: TRBJ1-2; len: 15; v_gene: TRBV23-1; d_gene: NA; CDR3aa: ASSQSRRGDPRHGYT
j_gene: TRBJ2-1; len: 12; v_gene: TRBV4-2; d_gene: NA; CDR3aa: ASSPTGTLYEQF
j_gene: TRBJ1-4; len: 12; v_gene: TRBV5-6; d_gene: NA; CDR3aa: ASSLGGRNEKLF
j_gene: TRBJ2-7; len: 9; v_gene: TRBV3-1/TRBV3-2; d_gene: NA; CDR3aa: ASSQGRPLS
j_gene: TRBJ2-7; len: 16; v_gene: TRBV5-1; d_gene: TRBD2; CDR3aa: ASSLDAGGGSTSYEQY
j_gene: TRBJ2-1; len: 11; v_gene: TRBV6-5; d_gene: NA; CDR3aa: ASSYSSYNEQF
j_gene: TRBJ1-1; len: 10; v_gene: TRBV24-1; d_gene: NA; CDR3aa: ATKGGNTEAF
j_gene: TRBJ1-5; len: 13; v_gene: TRBV7-6; d_gene: NA; CDR3aa: ASSLEQGNNQPQH
j_gene: TRBJ2-5; len: 15; v_gene: TRBV4-1; d_gene: TRBD2; CDR3aa: ASSQAGTSGIGGTQY
j_gene: TRBJ1-1; len: 7; v_gene: TRBV7-2; d_gene: NA; CDR3aa: ASSLRAF
j_gene: TRBJ2-7; len: 10; v_gene: TRBV6-5; d_gene: NA; CDR3aa: ASSLTGYEQY
j_gene: TRBJ2-3; len: 14; v_gene: TRBV29-1; d_gene: TRBD2; CDR3aa: SVVGSGTTSTDTQY
j_gene: TRBJ2-1; len: 13; v_gene: TRBV9; d_gene: NA; CDR3aa: ASSVALGAYNEQF
j_gene: TRBJ2-7; len: 13; v_gene: TRBV3-1/TRBV3-2; d_gene: TRBD1; CDR3aa: ASSHPRGSSYEQY
j_gene: TRBJ1-4; len: 10; v_gene: TRBV28; d_gene: NA; CDR3aa: ASSSPGSVVF
j_gene: TRBJ2-2; len: 12; v_gene: TRBV9; d_gene: TRBD1; CDR3aa: ASSAQGAYGELF
j_gene: TRBJ2-7; len: 12; v_gene: TRBV5-8; d_gene: TRBD1; CDR3aa: ASSFGTGINEQY
j_gene: TRBJ2-1; len: 12; v_gene: TRBV28; d_gene: TRBD1; CDR3aa: ASTDRGTDNEQF
j_gene: TRBJ1-5; len: 12; v_gene: TRBV3-1/TRBV3-2; d_gene: NA; CDR3aa: ASSRGLSNQPQH
j_gene: TRBJ2-7; len: 12; v_gene: TRBV10-2; d_gene: TRBD1; CDR3aa: ASSEDRGRYEQY
j_gene: TRBJ2-1; len: 14; v_gene: TRBV7-6; d_gene: TRBD2; CDR3aa: ASSLAGTSGVNEQF
j_gene: TRBJ2-1; len: 12; v_gene: TRBV9; d_gene: NA; CDR3aa: ASSDSGDYNEQF
j_gene: TRBJ2-3; len: 13; v_gene: TRBV29-1; d_gene: TRBD1; CDR3aa: SVAVGQGFPDTQY
j_gene: TRBJ1-2; len: 13; v_gene: TRBV4-1; d_gene: NA; CDR3aa: ASSQAATGNYGYT
j_gene: TRBJ1-3; len: 14; v_gene: TRBV18; d_gene: NA; CDR3aa: ASSHTQGDSGNTIY
j_gene: TRBJ1-1; len: 11; v_gene: TRBV12-3/TRBV12-4; d_gene: NA; CDR3aa: ASSLNYNTEAF
j_gene: TRBJ2-7; len: 13; v_gene: TRBV28; d_gene: TRBD1; CDR3aa: ASSNTGTGNYEQY
j_gene: TRBJ2-3; len: 10; v_gene: TRBV14; d_gene: NA; CDR3aa: ASSRLADTQY
j_gene: TRBJ1-6; len: 15; v_gene: TRBV4-2; d_gene: TRBD1; CDR3aa: ASSQARQGVLNSPLH
j_gene: TRBJ1-3; len: 13; v_gene: TRBV7-9; d_gene: NA; CDR3aa: ASNVGASSGNTIY
j_gene: TRBJ1-5; len: 10; v_gene: TRBV6-6; d_gene: NA; CDR3aa: AVGGPNQPQH
j_gene: TRBJ2-7; len: 14; v_gene: TRBV14; d_gene: TRBD2; CDR3aa: ASSQVPSGTFYEQY
j_gene: TRBJ2-7; len: 14; v_gene: TRBV9; d_gene: TRBD1; CDR3aa: ASSAGLGGANHRQY
j_gene: TRBJ1-1; len: 13; v_gene: TRBV5-4; d_gene: TRBD1; CDR3aa: ASSTSSTGVTEAF
j_gene: TRBJ2-4; len: 12; v_gene: TRBV6-5; d_gene: NA; CDR3aa: ASSLPGRVGVQY
j_gene: TRBJ2-7; len: 13; v_gene: TRBV4-2; d_gene: NA; CDR3aa: ASSQSPRGSYEQY
j_gene: TRBJ2-5; len: 10; v_gene: TRBV6-5; d_gene: NA; CDR3aa: ASSYSMESQY
j_gene: TRBJ2-7; len: 10; v_gene: TRBV10-3; d_gene: NA; CDR3aa: AISAGDDEQY
j_gene: TRBJ2-7; len: 12; v_gene: TRBV7-2; d_gene: NA; CDR3aa: ASSPGHLVYEQY
j_gene: TRBJ1-1; len: 9; v_gene: TRBV3-1/TRBV3-2; d_gene: NA; CDR3aa: ASKQGHEAF
j_gene: TRBJ2-5; len: 13; v_gene: TRBV7-9; d_gene: NA; CDR3aa: ASSLDGLHQETQY
j_gene: TRBJ2-7; len: 13; v_gene: TRBV7-9; d_gene: TRBD1; CDR3aa: ASSLGPGQGYEQY
j_gene: TRBJ1-4; len: 14; v_gene: TRBV25-1; d_gene: NA; CDR3aa: ASSDPRWGGEEKLF
j_gene: TRBJ2-7; len: 11; v_gene: TRBV7-3; d_gene: NA; CDR3aa: ASSLIVSGEQY
j_gene: TRBJ1-5; len: 13; v_gene: TRBV7-8; d_gene: TRBD1; CDR3aa: ASGRQGGGNQPQH
j_gene: TRBJ2-3; len: 9; v_gene: TRBV5-4; d_gene: NA; CDR3aa: ASSLGRLSA
j_gene: TRBJ1-4; len: 14; v_gene: TRBV5-1; d_gene: NA; CDR3aa: ASSLNSAGQGEKLF
j_gene: TRBJ2-5; len: 13; v_gene: TRBV5-4; d_gene: NA; CDR3aa: ASSLASGPQETQY
j_gene: TRBJ2-1; len: 11; v_gene: TRBV4-1; d_gene: NA; CDR3aa: ASSRQTGVEQF